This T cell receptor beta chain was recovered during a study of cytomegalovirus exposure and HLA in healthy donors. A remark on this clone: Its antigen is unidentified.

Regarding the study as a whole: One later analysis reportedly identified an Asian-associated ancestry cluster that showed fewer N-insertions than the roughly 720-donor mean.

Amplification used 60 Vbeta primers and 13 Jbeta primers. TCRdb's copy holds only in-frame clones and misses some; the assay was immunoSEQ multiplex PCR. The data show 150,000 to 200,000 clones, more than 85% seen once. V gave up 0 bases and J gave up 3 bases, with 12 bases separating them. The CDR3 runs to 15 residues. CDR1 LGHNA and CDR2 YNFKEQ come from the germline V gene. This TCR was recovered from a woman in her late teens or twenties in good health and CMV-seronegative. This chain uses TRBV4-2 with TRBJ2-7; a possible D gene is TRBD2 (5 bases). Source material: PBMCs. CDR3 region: CASSQELGLFYEQYF. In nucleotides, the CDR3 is TGTGCCAGCAGCCAAGAACTAGGACTTTTCTACGAGCAGTACTTC.